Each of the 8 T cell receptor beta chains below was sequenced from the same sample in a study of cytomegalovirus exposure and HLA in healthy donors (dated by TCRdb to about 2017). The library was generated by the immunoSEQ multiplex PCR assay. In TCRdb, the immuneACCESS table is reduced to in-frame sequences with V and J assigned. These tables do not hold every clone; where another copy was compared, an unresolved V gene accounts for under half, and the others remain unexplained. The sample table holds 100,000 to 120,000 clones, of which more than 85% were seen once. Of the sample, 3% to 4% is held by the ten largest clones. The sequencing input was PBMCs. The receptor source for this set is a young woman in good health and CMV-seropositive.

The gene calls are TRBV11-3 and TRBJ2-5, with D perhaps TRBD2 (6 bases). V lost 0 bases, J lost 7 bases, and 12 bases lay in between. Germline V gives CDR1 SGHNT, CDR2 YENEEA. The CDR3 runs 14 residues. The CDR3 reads CASSLEAGFGTQYF. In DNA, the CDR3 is TGTGCCAGCAGCTTAGAGGCGGGGTTTGGGACCCAGTACTTC.

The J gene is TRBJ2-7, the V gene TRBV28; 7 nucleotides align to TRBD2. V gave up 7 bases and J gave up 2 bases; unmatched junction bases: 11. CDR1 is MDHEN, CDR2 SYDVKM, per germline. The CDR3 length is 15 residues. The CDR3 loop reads CASNRAGRTAYEQYF. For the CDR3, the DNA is TGTGCCAGCAATCGGGCCGGGAGGACGGCCTACGAGCAGTACTTC.

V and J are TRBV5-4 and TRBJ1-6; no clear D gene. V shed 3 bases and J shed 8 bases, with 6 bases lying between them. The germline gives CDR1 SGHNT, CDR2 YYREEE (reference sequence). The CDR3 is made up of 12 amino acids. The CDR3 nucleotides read TGTGCCAGCAGCTCCCCAGATTCACCCCTCCACTTT. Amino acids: CASSSPDSPLHF.

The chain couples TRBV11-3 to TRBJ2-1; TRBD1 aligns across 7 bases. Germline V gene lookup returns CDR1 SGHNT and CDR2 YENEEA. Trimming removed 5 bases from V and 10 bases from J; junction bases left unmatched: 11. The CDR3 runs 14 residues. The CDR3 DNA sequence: TGTGCCAGCAGCGCAGACAGGGCGGCAAGGGAGCAGTTCTTC. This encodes CASSADRAAREQFF.

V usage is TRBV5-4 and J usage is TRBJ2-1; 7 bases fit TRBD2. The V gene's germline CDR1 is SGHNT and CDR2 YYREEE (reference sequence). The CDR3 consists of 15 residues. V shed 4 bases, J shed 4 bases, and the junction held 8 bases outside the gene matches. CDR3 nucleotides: TGTGCCAGCAGCGCGCTAGCGGCCCCTTACAATGAGCAGTTCTTC. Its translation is CASSALAAPYNEQFF. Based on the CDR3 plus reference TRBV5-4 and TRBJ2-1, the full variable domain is ETGVTQSPTHLIKTRGQQVTLRCSSQSGHNTVSWYQQALGQGPQFIFQYYREEENGRGNFPPRFSGLQFPNYSSELNVNALELDDSALYLCASSALAAPYNEQFFGPGTRLTVL.

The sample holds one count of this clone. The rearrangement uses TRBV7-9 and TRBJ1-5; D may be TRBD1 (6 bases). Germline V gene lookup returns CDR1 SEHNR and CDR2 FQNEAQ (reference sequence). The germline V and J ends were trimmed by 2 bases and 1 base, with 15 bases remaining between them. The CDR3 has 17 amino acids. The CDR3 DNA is TGTGCCAGCAGCTTAACGGACAGCCGTATGAGCAATCAGCCCCAGCATTTT. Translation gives CASSLTDSRMSNQPQHF.

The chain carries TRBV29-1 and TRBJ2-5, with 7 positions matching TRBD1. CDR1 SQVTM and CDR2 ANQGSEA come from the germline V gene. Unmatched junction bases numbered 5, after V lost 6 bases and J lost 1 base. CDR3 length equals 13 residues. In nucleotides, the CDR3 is TGCAGCGTCGCCAGGGGGTCCCAAGAGACCCAGTACTTC. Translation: CSVARGSQETQYF.

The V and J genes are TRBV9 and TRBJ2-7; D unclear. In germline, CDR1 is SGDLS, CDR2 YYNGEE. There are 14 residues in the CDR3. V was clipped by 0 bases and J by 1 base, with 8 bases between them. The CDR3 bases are TGTGCCAGCAGCGTAGCTAAGTCTTCCTACGAGCAGTACTTC. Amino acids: CASSVAKSSYEQYF.